The entry below describes one T cell receptor (beta chain). Its antigen is not known. This entry belongs to a study of cytomegalovirus exposure and HLA in healthy donors. 13 Jbeta primers and 60 Vbeta primers were used for the PCR. Assay used: immunoSEQ multiplex PCR; TCRdb lists only in-frame clones, some missing. Here the sample spans 130,000 or so clones, around 80% being singletons. CDR1 is MNHEY, CDR2 SMNVEV, per germline (reference sequence). Between the trimmed V and J ends, which lost 5 bases and 3 bases, there was a span of 5 bases. There are 11 residues in the CDR3. Study-wide results and caveats: In a later analysis, V- and J-gene trimming of beta chains associated with a DCLRE1C missense variant, replicated independently. Reports indicate that TCR beta sequences accurately predicted the HLA-A and HLA-B alleles of most subjects. Later, TCR association rates were found to vary by HLA locus, highest for DRB1 and lowest for HLA-C.

This clonotype originated in a man younger than 35 in good health and CMV-seropositive. Material for sequencing was PBMCs. The chain joins TRBV27 to TRBJ2-7; D not certain. This CDR3 is CASSLIYEQYF. The CDR3 nucleotides read TGTGCCAGCAGTCTTATCTACGAGCAGTACTTC.